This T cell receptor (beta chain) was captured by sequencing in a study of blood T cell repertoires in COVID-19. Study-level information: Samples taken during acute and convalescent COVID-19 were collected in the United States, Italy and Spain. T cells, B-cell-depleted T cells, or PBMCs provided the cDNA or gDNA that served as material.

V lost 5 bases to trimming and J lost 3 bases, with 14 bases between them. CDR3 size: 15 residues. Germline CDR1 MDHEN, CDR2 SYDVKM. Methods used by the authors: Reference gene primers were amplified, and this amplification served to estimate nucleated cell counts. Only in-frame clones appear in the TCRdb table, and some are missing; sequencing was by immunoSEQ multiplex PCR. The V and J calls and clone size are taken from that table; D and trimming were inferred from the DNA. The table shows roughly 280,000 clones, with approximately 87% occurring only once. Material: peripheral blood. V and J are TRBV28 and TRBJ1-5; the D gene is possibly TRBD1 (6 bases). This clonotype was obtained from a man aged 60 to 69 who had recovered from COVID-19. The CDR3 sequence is CASSPPGVANQPQHF. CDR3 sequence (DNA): TGTGCCAGCAGTCCTCCAGGGGTTGCCAATCAGCCCCAGCATTTT.